These 18 T cell receptor beta chains were sequenced from one sample in a study of T cells expressing NK-cell markers. TCRdb re-called the 5' RACE reads and catalogs CDR3 proteins one per entry, DNA excluded. The sample's table shows a few hundred thousand distinct CDR3 sequences. Input material: blood T cells: a sorted CD56 or NKG2C T cell subset, CD4+ or CD8+ T cells, or bulk PBMC T cells (not recorded which). These receptors all come from a man aged 18-69 years in good health.

The chain uses TRBV6-6 and TRBJ2-5; there is no DNA to check the TCRdb D call of TRBD1. The CDR3 length is 13 residues. Germline V gene lookup returns CDR1 MNHNY and CDR2 SVGAGI (reference sequence). The CDR3 spells CASTVPGEETQYF.

CDR3 in amino acids: CASTSRGGAGEQFF. The chain employs TRBV12-3 or TRBV12-4 and TRBJ2-1; there is no DNA to check the TCRdb D call of TRBD1. There are 14 residues in the CDR3.

The V and J genes are TRBV5-1 and TRBJ1-1. CDR1 SGHRS and CDR2 YFSETQ come from the germline V gene. This CDR3 is 17 amino acids long. CDR3 amino acids: CASSPTARVSMNTEAFF. Full variable domain (outside the CDR3, taken from reference TRBV5-1 and TRBJ1-1): KAGVTQTPRYLIKTRGQQVTLSCSPISGHRSVSWYQQTPGQGLQFLFEYFSETQRNKGNFPGRFSGRQFSNSRSEMNVSTLELGDSALYLCASSPTARVSMNTEAFFGQGTRLTVV.

The V and J genes are TRBV18 and TRBJ2-5; TCRdb's D call of TRBD2 is untestable without DNA. CDR3 length: 16 residues. CDR1 is KGHSH and CDR2 is LQKENI in the germline V gene. The CDR3 sequence: CASSPPRTSGKETQYF.

J is TRBJ1-1 and V is TRBV3-1; the TCRdb D gene call, TRBD1, has no DNA to confirm it. There are 13 residues in the CDR3. The V gene's germline CDR1 is LGHDT and CDR2 YNNKEL (reference sequence). CDR3 protein: CASSQGPAPWAFF.

The V gene is TRBV3-1, the J gene TRBJ2-5. This CDR3 is 15 amino acids long. Germline V lookup: CDR1 LGHDT, CDR2 YNNKEL (reference sequence). The CDR3 sequence is CASSQYRLSGETQYF.

This sequence joins TRBV7-9 and TRBJ1-2; no DNA is available, so the TRBD1 call from TCRdb remains unchecked. Germline CDR1 and CDR2: SEHNR and FQNEAQ (reference sequence). The CDR3 is made up of 16 amino acids. The CDR3 loop reads CASSLAAVGRPYGYTF.

The genes are TRBV20-1 and TRBJ2-5; TCRdb reports TRBD1, a call that lacks DNA to check it against. The CDR3 loop spans 16 amino acids. Germline V lookup: CDR1 DFQATT, CDR2 SNEGSKA (reference sequence). Here the CDR3 reads CSASPGTGGKEETQYF.

The rearrangement joins TRBV6-1 to TRBJ2-1; TCRdb designates TRBD1, a call that cannot be tested without DNA. The germline gives CDR1 MNHNS, CDR2 SASEGT. The CDR3 contains 14 residues. This chain's CDR3 is CASTDRGNYNEQFF.

This rearrangement joins TRBV6-1 to TRBJ1-2; the D gene TCRdb calls, TRBD1, cannot be checked with no DNA. The CDR3 covers 18 residues. CDR1 and CDR2 from the germline V gene are MNHNS and SASEGT. CDR3 sequence reads: CASSERRTQGVNLYGYTF.

V gene TRBV5-1 combines with J gene TRBJ2-3. This CDR3 comprises 13 residues. Germline loops: CDR1 SGHRS, CDR2 YFSETQ. The CDR3 is CASSVLHTDTQYF.

V and J are TRBV14 and TRBJ2-7; the TCRdb call, TRBD2, lacks DNA for checking. Germline assignment: CDR1 SGHDN and CDR2 FVKESK. CDR3 length: 16 residues. The CDR3 sequence is CASSQDLAGGPYEQYF.

V gene TRBV12-5 combines with J gene TRBJ2-5; TCRdb indicates TRBD1, and absent DNA this call remains unverified. CDR1 is LGHNT, CDR2 FRNRAP, per germline. The CDR3 is 16 residues long. The CDR3 loop is CASGLVLDRRQETQYF.

The chain couples TRBV5-5 to TRBJ1-2; TCRdb indicates TRBD1, and absent DNA this call remains unverified. This CDR3 spans 15 amino acids. The germline V gene encodes CDR1 SGHKS and CDR2 YYEKEE (reference sequence). This CDR3 is CASSLRTGGPYGYTF.

The genes are TRBV7-2 and TRBJ2-5; TCRdb names TRBD2, which stays unverified in the absence of DNA. Germline-derived CDR1 and CDR2 are SGHTA and FQGNSA. This CDR3 has 14 residues. CDR3 protein: CASSLDGLASTQYF.

This rearrangement joins TRBV6-2 or TRBV6-3 to TRBJ2-7; the D gene TCRdb calls, TRBD1, cannot be checked with no DNA. The CDR3 totals 14 residues. Germline CDR1 MNHEY, CDR2 SVGEGT. CDR3 sequence: CASSYSLGRYEQYF.

This chain joins TRBV6-5 and TRBJ2-2; there is no DNA to check the TCRdb D call of TRBD2. The CDR3 has 14 residues. CDR1 and CDR2 (germline): MNHEY, SVGAGI. The CDR3 is CASSYLGPSGELFF.

The chain has TRBV29-1 and TRBJ2-5. This CDR3 comprises 12 residues. Germline CDR1 is SQVTM and CDR2 is ANQGSEA. The CDR3 loop is CSVELATGSQYF.